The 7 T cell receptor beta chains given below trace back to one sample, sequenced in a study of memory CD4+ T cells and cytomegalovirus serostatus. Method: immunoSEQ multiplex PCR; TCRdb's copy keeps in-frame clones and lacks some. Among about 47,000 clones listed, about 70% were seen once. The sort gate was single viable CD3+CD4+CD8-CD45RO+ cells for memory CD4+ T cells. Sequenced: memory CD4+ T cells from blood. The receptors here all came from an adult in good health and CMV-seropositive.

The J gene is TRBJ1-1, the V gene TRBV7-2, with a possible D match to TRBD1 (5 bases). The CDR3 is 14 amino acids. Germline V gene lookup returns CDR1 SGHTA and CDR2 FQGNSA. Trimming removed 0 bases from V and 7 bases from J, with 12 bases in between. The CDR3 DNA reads TGTGCCAGCAGCTTAGCGCGAGAGACAGTTGAAGCTTTCTTT. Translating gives CASSLARETVEAFF.

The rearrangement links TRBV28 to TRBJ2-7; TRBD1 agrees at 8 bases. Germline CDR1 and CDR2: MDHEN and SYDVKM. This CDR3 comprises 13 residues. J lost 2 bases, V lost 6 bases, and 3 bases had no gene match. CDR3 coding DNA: TGTGCCAGCAGGGGGGGACAGGCCTACGAGCAGTACTTC. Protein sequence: CASRGGQAYEQYF. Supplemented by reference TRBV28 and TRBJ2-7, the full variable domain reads DVKVTQSSRYLVKRTGEKVFLECVQDMDHENMFWYRQDPGLGLRLIYFSYDVKMKEKGDIPEGYSVSREKKERFSLILESASTNQTSMYLCASRGGQAYEQYFGPGTRLTVT.

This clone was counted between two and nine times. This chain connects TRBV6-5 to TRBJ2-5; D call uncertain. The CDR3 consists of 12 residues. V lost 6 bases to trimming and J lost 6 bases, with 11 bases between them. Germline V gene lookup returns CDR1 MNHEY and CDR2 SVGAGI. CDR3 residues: CASSDQLQTQYF. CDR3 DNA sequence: TGTGCCAGCAGCGACCAGCTCCAGACCCAGTACTTC.

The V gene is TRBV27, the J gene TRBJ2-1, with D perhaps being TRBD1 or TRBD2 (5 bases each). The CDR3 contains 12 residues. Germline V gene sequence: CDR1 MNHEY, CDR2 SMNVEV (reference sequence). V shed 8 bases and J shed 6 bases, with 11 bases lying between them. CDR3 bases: TGTGCCAGCGGATGGGACGCCAATGAGCAGTTCTTC. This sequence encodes CASGWDANEQFF.

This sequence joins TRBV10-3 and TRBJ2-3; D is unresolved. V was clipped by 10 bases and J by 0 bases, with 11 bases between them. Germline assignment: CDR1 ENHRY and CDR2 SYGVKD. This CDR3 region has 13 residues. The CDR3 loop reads CATMASSTDTQYF. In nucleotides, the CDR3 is TGTGCCACCATGGCCAGTAGCACAGATACGCAGTATTTT.

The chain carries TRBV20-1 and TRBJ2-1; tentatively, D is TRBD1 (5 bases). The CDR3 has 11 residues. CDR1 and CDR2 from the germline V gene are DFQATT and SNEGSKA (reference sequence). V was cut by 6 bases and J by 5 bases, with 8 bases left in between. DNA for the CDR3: TGCAGTGCCCTAGGGGACAATGAGCAGTTCTTC. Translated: CSALGDNEQFF.

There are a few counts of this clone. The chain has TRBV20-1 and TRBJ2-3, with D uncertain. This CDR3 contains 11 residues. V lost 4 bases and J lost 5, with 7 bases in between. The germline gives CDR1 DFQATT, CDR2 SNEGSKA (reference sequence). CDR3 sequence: CSATLGDTQYF. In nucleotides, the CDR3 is TGCAGTGCTACCCTCGGAGATACGCAGTATTTT.